This T cell receptor (beta chain) was captured in a study of T cells in Graves' hyperthyroidism and ophthalmopathy. This clonotype has a count of ten or more. Its antigen is currently unknown. Amplification of TCR beta CDR3 regions was performed using RNA transcripts as template. With the HTBI primer set, the TCR CDR3 went through a first round of RT-PCR. TCRdb passed the multiplex PCR reads through MiXCR, listing each CDR3 protein once. The sample yields approximately 600,000 distinct CDR3 sequences, 15% to 20% seen once. PBMCs stemmed from around 9.3 ml fresh peripheral blood. Study findings and constraints: Ophthalmopathy and stable hyperthyroidism were told apart by a 13 V-J model. In the blood, most expanded thyroid clonotypes above 0.001 appeared as well. The model anticipated ophthalmopathy a median 6.5 months pre-onset.

Sequencing was performed on blood. The origin of this receptor is a woman aged 25 to 39 with Graves' hyperthyroidism.

The CDR3 here is CSARVARTSGRTAYNEQFF. The CDR3 DNA reads as TGCAGTGCTAGAGTGGCTAGGACTAGCGGGAGGACCGCCTACAATGAGCAGTTCTTC. The V gene is TRBV20-1, the J gene TRBJ2-1; 14 nucleotides align to TRBD2. Germline V gives CDR1 DFQATT, CDR2 SNEGSKA (reference sequence). The CDR3 has 19 amino acids. J was trimmed by 2 bases and V by 1 base; bases with no gene match: 10.